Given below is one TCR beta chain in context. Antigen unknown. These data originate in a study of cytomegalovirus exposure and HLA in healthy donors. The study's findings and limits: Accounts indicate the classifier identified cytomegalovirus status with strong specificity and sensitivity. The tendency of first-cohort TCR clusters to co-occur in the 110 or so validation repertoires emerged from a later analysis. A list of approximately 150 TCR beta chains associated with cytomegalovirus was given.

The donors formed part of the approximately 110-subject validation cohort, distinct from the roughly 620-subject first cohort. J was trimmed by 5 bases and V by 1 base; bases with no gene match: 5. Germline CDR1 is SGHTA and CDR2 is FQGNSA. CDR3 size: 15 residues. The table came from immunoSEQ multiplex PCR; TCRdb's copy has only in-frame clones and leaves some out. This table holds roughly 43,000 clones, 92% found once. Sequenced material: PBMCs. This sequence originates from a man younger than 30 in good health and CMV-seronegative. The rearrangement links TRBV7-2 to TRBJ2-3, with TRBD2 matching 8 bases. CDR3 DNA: TGTGCCAGCAGCTTAGAAGCGGGAGCCCAAGATACGCAGTATTTT. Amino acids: CASSLEAGAQDTQYF. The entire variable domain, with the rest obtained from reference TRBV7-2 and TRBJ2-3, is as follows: GAGVSQSPSNKVTEKGKDVELRCDPISGHTALYWYRQSLGQGLEFLIYFQGNSAPDKSGLPSDRFSAERTGGSVSTLTIQRTQQEDSAVYLCASSLEAGAQDTQYFGPGTRLTVL.